This note documents a single TCR beta chain sequence. Its antigen is currently unknown. These data are taken from a study of shared clonotypes between healthy human individuals. Study-wide background: Each donor's CD4 naive and CD4 memory cells filled three plates apiece, CD8 naive two, and CD8 memory one.

Terminally differentiated effector memory CD45RA+ cells were excluded from the naive CD8 cells, which were CD45RO-negative and positively selected for CCR7. Study outcomes and limitations: Relative to clonotypes present in all four donors, those not shared had lower generation probabilities. Naive CD4 clonotypes were shared across a handful of donors at roughly 5.3%.

The DNA input per sorted-subset replicate PCR was about 0.2 ug, corresponding to roughly 30,000 T cell genomes. Produced via immunoSEQ multiplex PCR; TCRdb's table is partial and in-frame only. The profile shows fewer than 1 million clones, roughly 96% of them singletons. Source material: naive CD8+ T cells sorted from blood. This TCR derives from a man aged 25-45 years in good health.

CDR3 in amino acids: CASRLDRSGTSGRAHGQYF. DNA of the CDR3: TGTGCAAGTCGCTTAGACCGTTCGGGGACTAGCGGGAGGGCCCATGGCCAGTATTTT. The chain carries TRBV12-2 and TRBJ2-3; the D call of TRBD2 is as the table states it, not checked on the DNA. TRBV12-2 is classified as a pseudogene. The CDR3 runs to 19 residues.